The 7 T cell receptor beta chains reported below all come from one sample, sequenced in a study of blood T cells in healthy people across ages (dated by TCRdb to 2013 to 2016). Libraries were prepared through 5' RACE. This sample was sequenced with an Illumina HiSeq 2500. The second PCR ran for roughly 6 to 11 cycles and used a J-beta primer mix along with a sample-barcoded 5' primer. The public reads were quality trimmed at Q25 with fastp and then assembled into clones with MiXCR by TCRdb, keeping productive beta chains. CDR3 protein duplicates are merged, each entry listing the most common genes and DNA. This sample lists around 820,000 distinct CDR3 sequences; around 25% were detected once. 3% to 4% of the sample goes to the ten largest clones. These data also formed part of another study, on T cells of mothers and their children.

Sequenced: blood. These receptors originate from a boy aged 5-17 years in good health.

V is TRBV24-1 and J is TRBJ1-1; D is unresolved. V lost 7 bases and J lost 6, with 11 bases in between. The CDR3 is made up of 12 amino acids. Germline V gene data show CDR1 as KGHDR and CDR2 as SFDVKD. Here the CDR3 DNA reads TGTGCCACCAGCGAGGGTGTCGCTGAAGCTTTCTTT. It translates to CATSEGVAEAFF.

Many counts were recorded for this clonotype. The V and J genes are TRBV25-1 and TRBJ1-1; D possibly corresponds to TRBD1 (5 bases). V lost 7 bases and J 7 bases, leaving 16 bases between the germline ends. Germline CDR1 reads MGHDK; CDR2 reads SYGVNS. This CDR3 spans 13 amino acids. The CDR3, as DNA: TGTGCCAGCATGAGGGGAGAAGGAATTGAAGCTTTCTTT. It yields the protein CASMRGEGIEAFF.

The sample holds a few counts of this clonotype. The CDR3 loop reads CASSYSRGPASNEQFF. The CDR3 DNA reads as TGTGCCAGCAGTTATTCCCGGGGCCCAGCTTCCAATGAGCAGTTCTTC. The rearrangement links TRBV28 to TRBJ2-1; D assignment may be TRBD1 or TRBD2 (5 bases each). Trimming pared 4 bases from V and 6 bases from J, leaving 19 bases between. CDR3 length equals 16 residues. Germline loops: CDR1 MDHEN, CDR2 SYDVKM.

This rearrangement joins TRBV20-1 to TRBJ1-4; 10 bases are a match to TRBD1. The CDR3 sequence is 14 residues long. Trimming at V came to 6 bases and at J to 8 bases, leaving 9 bases not matched to a gene. Germline CDR1 and CDR2: DFQATT and SNEGSKA (reference sequence). CDR3 nucleotides: TGCAGTGCCCCCGGCGGGACAGGGGTAGAAAAACTGTTTTTT. It encodes CSAPGGTGVEKLFF.

This clonotype has a handful of counts. The chain uses TRBV11-1 and TRBJ2-7; the D gene is possibly TRBD1 (6 bases). From germline, CDR1 is SGHAT and CDR2 FQDESV (reference sequence). The CDR3 loop spans 13 amino acids. The germline V and J ends were trimmed by 5 bases and 3 bases, with 11 bases remaining between them. CDR3 residues: CASSPQGIYEQYF. As DNA, the CDR3 is TGTGCCAGCAGCCCACAGGGAATCTACGAGCAGTACTTC.

This clonotype was observed a few times. V gene TRBV10-3 combines with J gene TRBJ2-3, with 9 bases aligning to TRBD1. J lost 6 bases, V lost 5 bases, and 6 bases had no gene match. Germline values: CDR1 ENHRY, CDR2 SYGVKD. This CDR3 comprises 14 residues. The CDR3 nucleotides read TGTGCCATCAGTTCTGGACAGGGGACCGATACGCAGTATTTT. It yields the protein CAISSGQGTDTQYF.

This clonotype has just a few counts. CDR3 amino acids: CSVVDGNQETQYF. The CDR3 DNA sequence: TGCAGCGTTGTGGACGGGAACCAAGAGACCCAGTACTTC. The gene calls are TRBV29-1 and TRBJ2-5, with D maybe TRBD2 (5 bases). Germline values: CDR1 SQVTM, CDR2 ANQGSEA. The CDR3 runs to 13 residues. The V end lost 4 bases, the J end lost 0 bases, and 9 bases lay between the germline ends.